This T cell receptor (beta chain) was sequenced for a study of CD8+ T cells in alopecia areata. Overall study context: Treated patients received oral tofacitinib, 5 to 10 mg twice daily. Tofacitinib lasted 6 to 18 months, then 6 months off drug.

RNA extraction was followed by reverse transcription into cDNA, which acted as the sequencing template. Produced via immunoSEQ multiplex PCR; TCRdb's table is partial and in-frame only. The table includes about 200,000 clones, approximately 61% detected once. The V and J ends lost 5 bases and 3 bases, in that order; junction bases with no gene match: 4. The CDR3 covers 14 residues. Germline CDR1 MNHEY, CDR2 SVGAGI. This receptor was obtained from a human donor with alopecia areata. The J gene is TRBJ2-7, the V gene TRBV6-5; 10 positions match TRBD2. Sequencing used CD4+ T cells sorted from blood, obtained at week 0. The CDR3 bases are TGTGCCAGCAGTCCTCGGACTAGCGGCTACGAGCAGTACTTC. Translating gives CASSPRTSGYEQYF.